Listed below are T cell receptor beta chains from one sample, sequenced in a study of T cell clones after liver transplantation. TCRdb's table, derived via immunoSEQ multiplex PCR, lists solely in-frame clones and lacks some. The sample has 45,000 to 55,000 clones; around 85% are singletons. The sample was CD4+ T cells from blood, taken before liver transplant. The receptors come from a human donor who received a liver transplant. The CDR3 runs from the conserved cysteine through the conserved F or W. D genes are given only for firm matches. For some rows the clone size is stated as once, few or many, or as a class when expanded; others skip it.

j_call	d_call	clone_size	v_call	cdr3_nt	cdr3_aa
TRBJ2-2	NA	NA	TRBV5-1	TGCGCCAGCAGCTCCATGGACAAGAACACCGGGGAGCTGTTTTTT	CASSSMDKNTGELFF
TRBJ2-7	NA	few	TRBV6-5	TGTGCCAGCAGTCTCGGGGGTGGCGAGCAGTACTTC	CASSLGGGEQYF
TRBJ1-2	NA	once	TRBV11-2	TGTGCCAGCAGCTCGCGGGGGGGAGCTAACTATGGCTACACCTTC	CASSSRGGANYGYTF
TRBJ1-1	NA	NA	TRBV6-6	TGTGCCAGCAGTTACTCTAGGGGAACTGAAGCTTTCTTT	CASSYSRGTEAFF
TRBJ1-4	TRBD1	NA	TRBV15	TGTGCCACCAGCAGATCAAGGGACAGGGATGAAAAACTGTTTTTT	CATSRSRDRDEKLFF
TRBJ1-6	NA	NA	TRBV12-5	TGTGCTAGTGGTTTGGTACGGGGACAAGGTCTGAGCTCCTATAATTCACCCCTCCACTTT	CASGLVRGQGLSSYNSPLHF
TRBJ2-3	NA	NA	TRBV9	TGTGCCAGCAGCCCCGAACAGGGACTCTCCACAGATACGCAGTATTTT	CASSPEQGLSTDTQYF
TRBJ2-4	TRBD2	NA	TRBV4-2	TGTGCCAGCAGCCAAGATCAGAAAGCGGGAGTAGGAAACATTCAGTACTTC	CASSQDQKAGVGNIQYF
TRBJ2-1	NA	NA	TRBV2	TGTGCCAGCAGTGCCTCTAGCAATGAGCAGTTCTTC	CASSASSNEQFF
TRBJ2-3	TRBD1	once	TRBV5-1	TGCGCCAGCAGCGACAGGGACACAGATACGCAGTATTTT	CASSDRDTDTQYF
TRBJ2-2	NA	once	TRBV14	TGTGCCAGCAGCCCGGACCTTACCGGGGAGCTGTTTTTT	CASSPDLTGELFF
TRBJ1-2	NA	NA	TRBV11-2	TGTGCCAGCAGCTTCAGAGGCGTAGTCGGTCCTTTAGATGGCTACACCTTC	CASSFRGVVGPLDGYTF
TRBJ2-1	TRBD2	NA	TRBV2	TGTGCCAGCAGTGAATTTTTTCGAGCTAGCGGGAGGAATGAGCAGTTCTTC	CASSEFFRASGRNEQFF
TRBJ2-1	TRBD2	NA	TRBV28	TGTGCCAGCAGTTTCATGTTTAGGCTAGCGGGAGAACGCAATGAGCAGTTCTTC	CASSFMFRLAGERNEQFF
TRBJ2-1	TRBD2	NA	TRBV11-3	TGTGCCAGCAGCCCCGGGACTAGCGATTTCAATGAGCAGTTCTTC	CASSPGTSDFNEQFF
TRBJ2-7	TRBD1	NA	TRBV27	TGTGCCAGCAGTGCCGGGACAGGATTCTACGAGCAGTACTTC	CASSAGTGFYEQYF
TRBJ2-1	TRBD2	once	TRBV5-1	TGCGCCAGCAGCCCGACTAGCGGGAGGGAATCCTACAATGAGCAGTTCTTC	CASSPTSGRESYNEQFF
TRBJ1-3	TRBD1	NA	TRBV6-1	TGTGCCAGCAGTCCAGACAGGGCTGGAAACACCATATATTTT	CASSPDRAGNTIYF
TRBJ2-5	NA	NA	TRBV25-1	TGTGCCAGCAGTGAATCTACAGGGCCAGAGACCCAGTACTTC	CASSESTGPETQYF
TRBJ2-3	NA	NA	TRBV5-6	TGTGCCAGCAGCTCCGTTGGCGCAGATACGCAGTATTTT	CASSSVGADTQYF
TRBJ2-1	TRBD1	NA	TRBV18	TGTGCCAGCTCAACGGACAGGTACAATGAGCAGTTCTTC	CASSTDRYNEQFF
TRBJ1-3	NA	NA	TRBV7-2	TGTGCCAGCAGCTTAGCGCCCAAGGACACCATATATTTT	CASSLAPKDTIYF
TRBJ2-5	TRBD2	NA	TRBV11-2	TGTGCCAGCAGCCCGCGGGGGGTTGGAGAAGAGACCCAGTACTTC	CASSPRGVGEETQYF
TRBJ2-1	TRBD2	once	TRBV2	TGTGCCAGCAGTACAGCTAGCGGGGATTACAATGAGCAGTTCTTC	CASSTASGDYNEQFF
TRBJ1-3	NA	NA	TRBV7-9	TGTGCCAGCAGCTTAGAAGGGGCAAGGGAAAACACCATATATTTT	CASSLEGARENTIYF
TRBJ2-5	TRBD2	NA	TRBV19	TGTGCCAGTAGTACCGGACTAGCGGGAGGGCAAGAGACCCAGTACTTC	CASSTGLAGGQETQYF
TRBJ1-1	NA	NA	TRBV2	TGTGCCAGCAGAGTCGAGGGGTACACTGAAGCTTTCTTT	CASRVEGYTEAFF
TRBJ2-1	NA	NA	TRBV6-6	TGTGCCAGCAACTCCGGGACACTCTACAATGAGCAGTTCTTC	CASNSGTLYNEQFF
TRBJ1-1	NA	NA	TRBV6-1	TGTGCCAGCACCGATATGCTGAACACTGAAGCTTTCTTT	CASTDMLNTEAFF
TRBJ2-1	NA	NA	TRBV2	TGTGCCAGTACAAAGCTAAGCGGGCCGTACAATGAGCAGTTCTTC	CASTKLSGPYNEQFF
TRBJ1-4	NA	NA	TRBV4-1	TGCGCCAGCACTAAGGGCCTTAATGAAAAACTGTTTTTT	CASTKGLNEKLFF
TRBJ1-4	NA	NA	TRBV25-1	TGTGCCAGCAGTGGAGACAGGTCATTTGAAAAACTGTTTTTT	CASSGDRSFEKLFF
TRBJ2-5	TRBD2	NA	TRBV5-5	TGTGCCAGCCACATCGGGACTAGCGGGGGCAGAGAGACCCAGTACTTC	CASHIGTSGGRETQYF
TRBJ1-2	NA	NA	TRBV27	TGTGCCAGCAGTCCGAGGTGGGCCCGGGGATATGGCTACACCTTC	CASSPRWARGYGYTF
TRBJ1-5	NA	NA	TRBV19	TGTGCCAGCCAATTTGGACAGTATAGCAATCAGCCCCAGCATTTT	CASQFGQYSNQPQHF
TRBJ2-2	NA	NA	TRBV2	TGTGCCAGCAGTGAAAGGGCGGGATCGAACACCGGGGAGCTGTTTTTT	CASSERAGSNTGELFF
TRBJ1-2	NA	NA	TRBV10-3	TGTGCCATCAGTGAGTCGTATACGACCGCGGGTGGCTACACCTTC	CAISESYTTAGGYTF
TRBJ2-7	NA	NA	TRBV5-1	TGCGCCAGCAGCTGGGACCTCTCCTACGAGCAGTACTTC	CASSWDLSYEQYF
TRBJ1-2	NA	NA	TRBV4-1	TGCGCCAGCAGCCAAGATAACAGGGTGTTGGGCTACACCTTC	CASSQDNRVLGYTF
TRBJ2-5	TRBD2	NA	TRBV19	TGTGCCAGTAGTTTGCGACCCCGGGGGGGCCCAGAGACCCAGTACTTC	CASSLRPRGGPETQYF
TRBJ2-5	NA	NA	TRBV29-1	TGCAGCGTGGGCTATCGAGAGACCCAGTACTTC	CSVGYRETQYF
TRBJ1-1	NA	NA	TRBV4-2	TGTGCCAGCAGCCAAGATGTGGGCCTACGGAACACTGAAGCTTTCTTT	CASSQDVGLRNTEAFF
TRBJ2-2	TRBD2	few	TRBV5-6	TGTGCCAGCAGCTACGGACTAGCGGGAGGGGACACCGGGGAGCTGTTTTTT	CASSYGLAGGDTGELFF
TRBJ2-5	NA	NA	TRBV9	TGTGCCAGCAGCGTAGGGGGTTTCCAAGAGACCCAGTACTTC	CASSVGGFQETQYF
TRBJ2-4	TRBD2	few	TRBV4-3	TGCGCCAGCAGCCAAGAACTAGCGGGGGGGAGACAAAACATTCAGTACTTC	CASSQELAGGRQNIQYF
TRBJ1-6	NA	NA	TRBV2	TGTGCCAGCAGTGTAACAGACCCATATAATTCACCCCTCCACTTT	CASSVTDPYNSPLHF
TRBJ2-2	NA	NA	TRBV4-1	TGCGCCAGCAGCCAAGGGCCTTTGAGGGGGGGCGGCACCGGGGAGCTGTTTTTT	CASSQGPLRGGGTGELFF
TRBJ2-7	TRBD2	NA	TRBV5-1	TGCGCCAGCAGCCCCGGGGGGACTACCGACTCCTACGAGCAGTACTTC	CASSPGGTTDSYEQYF
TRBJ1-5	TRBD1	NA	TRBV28	TGTGCCAGCAGCATGACAGGGGGATCCAATCAGCCCCAGCATTTT	CASSMTGGSNQPQHF
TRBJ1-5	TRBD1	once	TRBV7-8	TGTGCCAGCAGCTTAAGGGGACAGGGGAATCAGCCCCAGCATTTT	CASSLRGQGNQPQHF
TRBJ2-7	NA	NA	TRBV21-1	TGTGCCATCATCATGGTTCGAGTCCGGGACAGGGGTTTCTACGAGCAGTACTTC	CAIIMVRVRDRGFYEQYF